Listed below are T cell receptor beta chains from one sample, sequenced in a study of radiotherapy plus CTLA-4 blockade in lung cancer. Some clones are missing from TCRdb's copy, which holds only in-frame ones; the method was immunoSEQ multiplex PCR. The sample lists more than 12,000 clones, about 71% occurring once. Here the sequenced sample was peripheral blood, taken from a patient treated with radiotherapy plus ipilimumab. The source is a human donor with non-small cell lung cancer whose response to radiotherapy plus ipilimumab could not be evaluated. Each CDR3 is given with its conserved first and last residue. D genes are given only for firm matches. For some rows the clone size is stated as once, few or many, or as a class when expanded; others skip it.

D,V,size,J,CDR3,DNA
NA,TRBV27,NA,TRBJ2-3,CANQGSGTDTQYF,TGTGCCAACCAGGGCAGTGGGACAGATACGCAGTATTTT
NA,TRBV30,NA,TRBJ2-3,CAWSEGQSTDTQYF,TGTGCCTGGAGTGAGGGACAAAGCACAGATACGCAGTATTTT
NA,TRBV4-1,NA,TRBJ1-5,CASSQDRVSDGNQPQHF,TGCGCCAGCAGCCAAGATCGGGTTTCAGATGGCAATCAGCCCCAGCATTTT
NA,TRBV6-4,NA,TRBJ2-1,CASSDSTGGPRNEQFF,TGTGCCAGCAGTGACTCGACCGGGGGGCCGCGGAATGAGCAGTTCTTC
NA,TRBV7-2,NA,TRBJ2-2,CASSLGPGLGGGELFF,TGTGCCAGCAGCTTGGGGCCCGGACTCGGGGGCGGGGAGCTGTTTTTT
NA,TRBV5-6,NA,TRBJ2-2,CASSLAKKNTGELFF,TGTGCCAGCAGCTTGGCCAAAAAGAACACCGGGGAGCTGTTTTTT
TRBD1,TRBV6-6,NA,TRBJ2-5,CASSYGQGVSETQYF,TGTGCCAGCAGTTACGGACAGGGCGTATCAGAGACCCAGTACTTC
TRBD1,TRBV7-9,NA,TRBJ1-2,CASSKQTGSYGYTF,TGTGCCAGCAGCAAACAGACAGGGAGCTATGGCTACACCTTC
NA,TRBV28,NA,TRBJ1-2,CASSRQIGERHTYGYTF,TGTGCCAGCAGTAGACAGATTGGCGAAAGGCATACCTATGGCTACACCTTC
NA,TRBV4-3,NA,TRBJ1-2,CASSQDTQIYGYTF,TGCGCCAGCAGCCAAGATACCCAGATCTATGGCTACACCTTC
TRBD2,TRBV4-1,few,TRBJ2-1,CASSQDPGGGAVYEQFF,TGCGCCAGCAGCCAAGATCCTGGCGGGGGGGCGGTGTATGAGCAGTTCTTC
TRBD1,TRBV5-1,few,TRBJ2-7,CASSLEGAQPYEQYF,TGCGCCAGCAGCTTGGAGGGGGCCCAACCCTACGAGCAGTACTTC
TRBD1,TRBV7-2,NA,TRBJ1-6,CASSPQGAGSPLHF,TGTGCCAGCAGCCCTCAGGGGGCGGGTTCACCCCTCCACTTT
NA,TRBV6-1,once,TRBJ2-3,CASSESLQAGDTQYF,TGTGCCAGCAGTGAATCGCTCCAAGCAGGAGATACGCAGTATTTT
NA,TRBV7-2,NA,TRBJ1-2,CASSLYGGGDYGYTF,TGTGCCAGCAGCTTATATGGAGGGGGGGACTATGGCTACACCTTC
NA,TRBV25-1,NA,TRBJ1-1,CASRFSGYTEAFF,TGTGCCAGCAGATTCTCAGGGTACACTGAAGCTTTCTTT
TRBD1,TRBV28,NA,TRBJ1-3,CASIHRGSGNTIYF,TGTGCCAGCATCCACAGGGGGTCTGGAAACACCATATATTTT
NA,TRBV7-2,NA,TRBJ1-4,CASSFDSPGGEKLFF,TGTGCCAGCAGCTTTGACTCCCCCGGCGGTGAAAAACTGTTTTTT
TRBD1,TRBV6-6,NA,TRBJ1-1,CASTPTGLNTEAFF,TGTGCCAGCACTCCGACAGGGCTGAACACTGAAGCTTTCTTT
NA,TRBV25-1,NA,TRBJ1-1,CASSERGAALSRAFF,TGTGCCAGCAGTGAACGGGGGGCGGCTCTTAGTAGAGCTTTCTTT
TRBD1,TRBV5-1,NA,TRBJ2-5,CASSLVGQGGYETQYF,TGCGCCAGCAGCTTGGTTGGACAGGGAGGTTATGAGACCCAGTACTTC
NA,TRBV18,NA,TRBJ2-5,CASSPPMAGQETQYF,TGTGCCAGCTCACCACCGATGGCCGGGCAAGAGACCCAGTACTTC
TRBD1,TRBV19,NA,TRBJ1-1,CASSLVQGASEAFF,TGTGCCAGTAGCCTCGTACAGGGGGCGTCGGAAGCTTTCTTT
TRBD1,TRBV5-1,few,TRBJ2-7,CASSATGTGAEQYF,TGCGCCAGCAGCGCCACCGGGACAGGGGCCGAGCAGTACTTC
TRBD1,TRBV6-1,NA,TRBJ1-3,CASSRDRGPGNTIYF,TGTGCCAGCAGCCGGGACAGGGGGCCTGGAAACACCATATATTTT
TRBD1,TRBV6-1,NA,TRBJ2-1,CASSDPPTGTYNEQFF,TGTGCCAGCAGTGATCCCCCGACAGGGACCTACAATGAGCAGTTCTTC
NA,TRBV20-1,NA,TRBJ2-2,CSARGGGELFF,TGCAGTGCTAGAGGAGGGGGGGAGCTGTTTTTT
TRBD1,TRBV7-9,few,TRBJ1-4,CASSFGTGGARPEKLFF,TGTGCCAGCAGCTTCGGGACAGGGGGTGCCCGGCCAGAAAAACTGTTTTTT
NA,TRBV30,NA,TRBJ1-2,CAWSAKGSARYGYTF,TGTGCCTGGAGCGCAAAGGGGTCAGCTCGGTATGGCTACACCTTC
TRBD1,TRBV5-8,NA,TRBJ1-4,CASKPTGSWDEKLFF,TGTGCCAGCAAGCCGACAGGGTCCTGGGATGAAAAACTGTTTTTT
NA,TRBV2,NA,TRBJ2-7,CASSSGEREQYF,TGTGCCAGCAGCTCCGGGGAGAGGGAGCAGTACTTC
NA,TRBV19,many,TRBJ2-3,CASSTGPDTQYF,TGTGCCAGTAGTACAGGGCCAGATACGCAGTATTTT
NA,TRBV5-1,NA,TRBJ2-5,CASSPGTTQETQYF,TGCGCCAGCAGCCCAGGGACAACCCAAGAGACCCAGTACTTC
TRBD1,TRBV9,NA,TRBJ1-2,CASSVVEGAEYGYTF,TGTGCCAGCAGCGTAGTAGAGGGGGCCGAATATGGCTACACCTTC
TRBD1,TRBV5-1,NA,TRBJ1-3,CASSLGGQRMDTIYF,TGCGCCAGCAGCTTGGGGGGACAGAGGATGGACACCATATATTTT
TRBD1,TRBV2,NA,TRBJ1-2,CASSEMGQGVGYSF,TGTGCCAGCAGTGAAATGGGACAGGGGGTTGGCTACTCCTTC
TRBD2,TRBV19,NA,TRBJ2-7,CASSYGTSGGAYEQYF,TGTGCCAGTAGTTACGGGACTAGCGGGGGAGCCTACGAGCAGTACTTC
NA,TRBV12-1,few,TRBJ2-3,CASSLKVVGGPNTDTQYF,TGTGCCAGCAGCCTGAAGGTCGTGGGGGGACCCAACACAGATACGCAGTATTTT
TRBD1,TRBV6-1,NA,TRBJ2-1,CASNPGQTYNEQFF,TGTGCCAGCAATCCGGGACAGACCTACAATGAGCAGTTCTTC
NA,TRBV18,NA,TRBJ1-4,CASSPPSGAGEKLFF,TGTGCCAGCTCACCACCGTCAGGGGCGGGCGAAAAACTGTTTTTT